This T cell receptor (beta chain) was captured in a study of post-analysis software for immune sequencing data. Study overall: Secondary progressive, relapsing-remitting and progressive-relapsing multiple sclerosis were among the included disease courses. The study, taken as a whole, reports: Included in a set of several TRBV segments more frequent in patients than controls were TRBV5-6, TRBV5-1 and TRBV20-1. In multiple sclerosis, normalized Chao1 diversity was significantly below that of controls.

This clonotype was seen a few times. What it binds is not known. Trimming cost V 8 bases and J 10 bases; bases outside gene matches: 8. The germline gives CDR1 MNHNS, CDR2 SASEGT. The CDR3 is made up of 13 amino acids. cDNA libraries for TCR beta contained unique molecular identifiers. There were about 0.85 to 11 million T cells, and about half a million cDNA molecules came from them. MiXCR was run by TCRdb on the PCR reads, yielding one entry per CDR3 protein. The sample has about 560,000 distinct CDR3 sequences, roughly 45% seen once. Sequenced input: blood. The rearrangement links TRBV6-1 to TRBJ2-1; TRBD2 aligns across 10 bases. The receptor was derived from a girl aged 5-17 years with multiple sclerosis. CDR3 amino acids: CASQRGGLGEQFF. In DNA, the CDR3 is TGTGCCAGCCAGCGGGGGGGCTTAGGCGAGCAGTTCTTC.